These 32 T cell receptor beta chains originate from one sample sequenced in a study of OX40 agonist ivuxolimab in advanced cancers. The table came from immunoSEQ multiplex PCR; TCRdb's copy has only in-frame clones and leaves some out. The sample has tens of thousands of clones, 70% to 90% seen once. The sample consisted of CD4+ or CD8+ T cells sorted from blood, taken in a trial of the OX40 agonist ivuxolimab. The receptors were gathered from an adult with an advanced solid tumor such as melanoma, head and neck, liver or kidney cancer.

The chain links TRBV10-1 to TRBJ2-1, with TRBD1 identical over 9 bases. The CDR3 is 17 residues long. Germline trimming cut 4 bases from V and 9 bases from J; bases unmatched to any gene: 16. From germline, CDR1 is WNHNN and CDR2 SYGVQD (reference sequence). CDR3 DNA sequence: TGCGCCAGCAGTGCCGGGACAGGGTGGTTCACCGGCAGTGAGCAGTTCTTC. This gives the protein CASSAGTGWFTGSEQFF.

This sequence joins TRBV4-1 and TRBJ2-1; D may be TRBD2 (6 bases). The germline V gene has CDR1 MGHRA and CDR2 YSYEKL. The CDR3 has 13 residues. Trimming removed 7 bases at V and 6 bases at J, with 13 bases between. Written as DNA, the CDR3 is TGCGCCAGCACCCACGGGGGTGGCAATGAGCAGTTCTTC. This codes for CASTHGGGNEQFF.

V gene TRBV29-1 combines with J gene TRBJ2-7; no clear D. The CDR3 loop spans 11 amino acids. V was clipped by 4 bases and J by 2 bases, with 6 bases between them. Germline CDR1 reads SQVTM; CDR2 reads ANQGSEA. This CDR3 reads CSVGEPYEQYF. CDR3 nucleotide sequence: TGCAGCGTTGGGGAACCCTACGAGCAGTACTTC.

This chain links TRBV10-3 with TRBJ2-1; TRBD2 agrees at 10 bases. CDR1 is ENHRY and CDR2 is SYGVKD in the germline V gene. Trimming took 6 bases from V and 0 from J; bases not matched to a gene: 2. The CDR3 runs to 15 residues. In nucleotides, the CDR3 is TGTGCCATCAGCGCTAGCGGGAGCTCCTACAATGAGCAGTTCTTC. It codes for CAISASGSSYNEQFF.

The genes are TRBV4-1 and TRBJ2-5; maybe TRBD2 (6 bases). The end of the DNA aligns better with TRBJ2-7, so the J call may be wrong. The CDR3 contains 15 residues. CDR1 is MGHRA, CDR2 YSYEKL, per germline. The DNA of the CDR3 is TGCGCCAGCAGCCCGCGGGGAACGGGCGTCTACGAGCAGTACTTC. Amino acids: CASSPRGTGVYEQYF.

The CDR3 loop reads CASSQPGTTRREQYF. The CDR3 DNA is TGTGCCAGCAGCCAGCCGGGAACTACGCGGAGAGAGCAGTACTTC. J is TRBJ2-7 and V is TRBV14; D may be TRBD2 (5 bases). Germline V CDR1 and CDR2: SGHDN, FVKESK. The CDR3 covers 15 residues. V was trimmed by 3 bases and J by 7 bases, leaving 19 bases between them. The whole variable domain, filled in from reference TRBV14 and TRBJ2-7, reads EAGVTQFPSHSVIEKGQTVTLRCDPISGHDNLYWYRRVMGKEIKFLLHFVKESKQDESGMPNNRFLAERTGGTYSTLKVQPAELEDSGVYFCASSQPGTTRREQYFGPGTRLTVT.

This clone was seen once. The chain joins TRBV6-1 to TRBJ2-5, with D possibly being TRBD2 (6 bases). The J call may be in error: the DNA end matches TRBJ2-7 better. The CDR3 covers 14 residues. In germline, CDR1 is MNHNS, CDR2 SASEGT. This CDR3 is CASSELATSYEQYF. As DNA, the CDR3 is TGTGCCAGCAGTGAACTAGCGACCTCCTACGAGCAGTACTTC.

The sample holds a few counts of this clone. The V and J genes are TRBV5-6 and TRBJ2-6, with 7 bases that match TRBD1. CDR3 length: 15 residues. Unmatched junction bases numbered 3, after V lost 4 bases and J lost 2 bases. Per germline, CDR1 SGHDT and CDR2 YYEEEE. The CDR3 here is CASSKQGTGANVLTF. DNA for the CDR3: TGTGCCAGCAGCAAACAGGGGACTGGGGCCAACGTCCTGACTTTC.

The V and J genes are TRBV5-1 and TRBJ2-1, with D possibly being TRBD1 or TRBD2 (5 bases each). The CDR3 runs 13 residues. V gave up 3 bases and J gave up 4 bases, with 8 bases separating them. Germline values: CDR1 SGHRS, CDR2 YFSETQ. The DNA of the CDR3 is TGCGCCAGCAGCTGGGGGACGTACAATGAGCAGTTCTTC. It is translated as CASSWGTYNEQFF.

The V and J genes are TRBV11-2 and TRBJ2-7; the D gene is possibly TRBD1 (5 bases). The CDR3 spans 13 residues. V was trimmed by 1 base and J by 3 bases, leaving 7 bases between them. Germline V gene lookup returns CDR1 SGHAT and CDR2 FQNNGV. The DNA for the CDR3 is TGTGCCAGCAGCTTAGCCAGGGTCTACGAGCAGTACTTC. Amino acid sequence: CASSLARVYEQYF.

The rearrangement links TRBV2 to TRBJ2-7; 8 bases fit TRBD2. This CDR3 is 15 amino acids long. Trimming at V came to 0 bases and at J to 3 bases, leaving 4 bases not matched to a gene. CDR1 is SNHLY, CDR2 FYNNEI, per germline. This CDR3 is CASSEATGRGYEQYF. CDR3 in DNA: TGTGCCAGCAGTGAAGCGACCGGGAGGGGCTACGAGCAGTACTTC.

As for this clone: Distinct nucleotide sequences in the sample also encode this CDR3. The chain combines TRBV28 with TRBJ1-2; D not resolved. Trimming cost V 2 bases and J 0 bases, with 1 base left between them. The CDR3 is 12 amino acids. Germline values: CDR1 MDHEN, CDR2 SYDVKM. CDR3 sequence: CASSLTNYGYTF. DNA for the CDR3: TGTGCCAGCAGTTTAACTAACTATGGCTACACCTTC.

The J gene is TRBJ1-4, the V gene TRBV6-1, with D tentatively TRBD1 (6 bases). This CDR3 is 20 amino acids long. V lost 1 base to trimming and J lost 0 bases, with 21 bases between them. Per germline, CDR1 MNHNS and CDR2 SASEGT. The chain's CDR3 is CASSEGPGGRATTTNEKLFF. The CDR3 DNA sequence: TGTGCCAGCAGTGAAGGCCCCGGGGGCAGGGCGACTACAACTAATGAAAAACTGTTTTTT.

A note on this clone: This same CDR3 is encoded by further DNA sequences in the sample. The chain links TRBV29-1 to TRBJ1-2; 7 bases align to TRBD1. CDR1 is SQVTM and CDR2 is ANQGSEA in the germline V gene. The length of the CDR3 is 12 residues. Losses at the gene ends were 3 bases for V and 2 bases for J; bases not matched to a gene: 0. The DNA for the CDR3 is TGCAGCGTTGAGGGACAGAACTATGGCTACACCTTC. The encoded protein is CSVEGQNYGYTF.

The chain joins TRBV6-6 to TRBJ2-7; a weak D match, TRBD1 (5 bases). Germline CDR1 MNHNY, CDR2 SVGAGI (reference sequence). Trimming cost V 3 bases and J 2 bases, with 8 bases left between them. The CDR3 extends over 13 amino acids. CDR3 nucleotides: TGTGCCAGCAGTTATGGACAACCCTACGAGCAGTACTTC. Translating it yields CASSYGQPYEQYF.

This sequence joins TRBV2 and TRBJ2-2; 8 bases are shared with TRBD1. The germline V gene encodes CDR1 SNHLY and CDR2 FYNNEI. The CDR3 is 16 residues long. The V segment lost 11 bases and the J segment 8 bases; nucleotides outside the gene matches: 19. In DNA, the CDR3 is TGTGCCTCCGGGCCCCGACAGGGGTCGTACGGAGGGGAGCTGTTTTTT. Protein: CASGPRQGSYGGELFF.

J is TRBJ1-5 and V is TRBV19; a weak D match, TRBD1 (5 bases). The CDR3 loop spans 16 amino acids. V was clipped by 2 bases and J by 0 bases, with 11 bases between them. Germline V gene data show CDR1 as LNHDA and CDR2 as SQIVND (reference sequence). CDR3: CASSIQGYGSNQPQHF. The CDR3 DNA is TGTGCCAGTAGTATACAGGGATATGGTAGCAATCAGCCCCAGCATTTT.

The chain uses TRBV6-5 and TRBJ1-2, with D unresolved. V was trimmed by 0 bases and J by 7 bases, leaving 12 bases between them. Germline CDR1 MNHEY, CDR2 SVGAGI. This CDR3 is built from 14 residues. The CDR3 DNA reads as TGTGCCAGCAGTTACTCGAGGTCGGGCGGTGGCTACACCTTC. Amino acids: CASSYSRSGGGYTF.

The chain is built from TRBV5-1 and TRBJ2-1; TRBD2 matches at 10 bases. The germline V gene has CDR1 SGHRS and CDR2 YFSETQ. J gave up 4 bases and V 4 bases, and 5 bases lay outside the gene matches. This CDR3 spans 15 amino acids. The CDR3, as DNA: TGCGCCAGCAGCGCGCTAGCGGGAGTTTACAATGAGCAGTTCTTC. Protein: CASSALAGVYNEQFF.

V and J are TRBV5-1 and TRBJ2-2; TRBD1 is a possible D gene (5 bases). This CDR3 is 14 amino acids long. The germline V gene has CDR1 SGHRS and CDR2 YFSETQ. V lost 3 bases to trimming and J lost 2 bases, with 8 bases between them. The DNA for the CDR3 is TGCGCCAGCAGCTGGACACAAAACACCGGGGAGCTGTTTTTT. Translating it yields CASSWTQNTGELFF.

V usage is TRBV5-1 and J usage is TRBJ1-1; no reliable D call. V gave up 0 bases and J gave up 3 bases, with 9 bases separating them. CDR1 SGHRS and CDR2 YFSETQ come from the germline V gene. CDR3 length equals 14 residues. This chain's CDR3 is CASSLAVGDTEAFF. CDR3 DNA: TGCGCCAGCAGCTTGGCCGTCGGGGACACTGAAGCTTTCTTT.

In the case of this clone: Other DNA sequences in the same sample also yield this CDR3. The rearrangement uses TRBV7-9 and TRBJ1-2; D not resolved. Trimming left V 3 bases short and J 2 bases short, with 10 bases between. CDR3 length: 14 residues. The germline CDR1 and CDR2 sequences are SEHNR and FQNEAQ (reference sequence). The CDR3 DNA reads as TGTGCCAGCAGCTTGGCGGTATCCAACTATGGCTACACCTTC. It encodes CASSLAVSNYGYTF.

The rearrangement joins TRBV7-2 to TRBJ2-1; 7 nucleotides align to TRBD2. Germline V gene data show CDR1 as SGHTA and CDR2 as FQGNSA. V trimming: 2 bases; J trimming: 10 bases; junction bases outside the gene matches: 20. CDR3 length: 18 residues. The CDR3 nucleotides read TGTGCCAGCAGCTTAAGGGGCCTCGGGGCGGGAGATAGGAGGGAGCAGTTCTTC. It is translated as CASSLRGLGAGDRREQFF.

Remarks on this clone: Additional DNA sequences in this sample encode the identical CDR3. CDR3 sequence: CASSSTGGGEKLFF. The CDR3 nucleotides read TGTGCCAGCAGTTCGACAGGGGGAGGTGAAAAACTGTTTTTT. The J gene is TRBJ1-4, the V gene TRBV28, with TRBD1 matching 9 bases. J was trimmed by 7 bases and V by 4 bases; bases with no gene match: 4. Germline V gene data show CDR1 as MDHEN and CDR2 as SYDVKM. The CDR3 contains 14 residues.

This clone was recorded only once. The junction departs from the called germline gene at one end, perhaps through a read error. V is TRBV5-4 and J is TRBJ1-3, with 7 bases that match TRBD1. The CDR3 loop spans 15 amino acids. Germline-derived CDR1 and CDR2 are SGHNT and YYREEE (reference sequence). The CDR3 loop is CVSSPRQGTGNTIYF. Written as DNA, the CDR3 is TGTGTCAGCAGCCCACGACAGGGTACTGGAAACACCATATATTTT. Full variable domain (missing parts from reference TRBV5-4 and TRBJ1-3): ETGVTQSPTHLIKTRGQQVTLRCSSQSGHNTVSWYQQALGQGPQFIFQYYREEENGRGNFPPRFSGLQFPNYSSELNVNALELDDSALYLCVSSPRQGTGNTIYFGEGSWLTVV.

The chain has TRBV10-3 and TRBJ1-1; 10 positions match TRBD1. Looked up from germline, CDR1 is ENHRY and CDR2 is SYGVKD. Germline trimming cut 4 bases from V and 5 bases from J; bases unmatched to any gene: 7. This CDR3 region has 15 residues. The CDR3 region is CAISVRQGAGTEAFF. As DNA, the CDR3 is TGTGCCATCAGTGTCCGACAGGGGGCAGGTACTGAAGCTTTCTTT.

The chain uses TRBV10-1 and TRBJ2-1; the match to TRBD2 covers 10 bases. Germline-derived CDR1 and CDR2 are WNHNN and SYGVQD (reference sequence). V trimming: 4 bases; J trimming: 0 bases; junction bases outside the gene matches: 6. This CDR3 has 17 residues. The CDR3 nucleotides read TGCGCCAGCAGTGGGGCTAGCGGGAGCGGCTCCTACAATGAGCAGTTCTTC. Its protein product is CASSGASGSGSYNEQFF.

V usage is TRBV18 and J usage is TRBJ2-1; 8 bases match TRBD1. Germline loops: CDR1 KGHSH, CDR2 LQKENI. CDR3 length equals 14 residues. V lost 3 bases, J lost 7 bases, and 5 bases stayed unmatched. This CDR3 reads CASSPGQERNEQFF. Here the CDR3 DNA reads TGTGCCAGCTCACCGGGACAGGAAAGGAATGAGCAGTTCTTC.

The CDR3 region has the DNA TGCGCCAGCAGCAGGATGCTCTCCTACGAGCAGTACTTC. Its protein is CASSRMLSYEQYF. The chain carries TRBV4-1 and TRBJ2-7, with no clear D. Germline CDR1 is MGHRA and CDR2 is YSYEKL. The V end lost 5 bases, the J end lost 0 bases, and 8 bases lay between the germline ends. The CDR3 loop spans 13 amino acids.

In DNA, the CDR3 is TGTGCCAGCAATAGCAATCAGCCCCAGCATTTT. Its protein product is CASNSNQPQHF. V and J are TRBV28 and TRBJ1-5; D remains unclear. CDR1 is MDHEN and CDR2 is SYDVKM in the germline V gene. Trimming pared 7 bases from V and 0 bases from J, leaving 1 base between. The CDR3 loop spans 11 amino acids.

The chain joins TRBV29-1 to TRBJ1-1; tentative D call: TRBD1 (6 bases). V lost 4 bases and J 1 base, leaving 16 bases between the germline ends. The CDR3 totals 15 residues. Per germline, CDR1 SQVTM and CDR2 ANQGSEA. The CDR3 nucleotides are TGCAGCGTTGGCCTTTGGAGGACAGAGAACACTGAAGCTTTCTTT. The encoded protein is CSVGLWRTENTEAFF.

This rearrangement joins TRBV7-6 to TRBJ2-4; D unclear. The CDR3 contains 13 residues. Germline-derived CDR1 and CDR2 are SGHVS and FNYEAQ. Trimming removed 3 bases from V and 9 bases from J, with 12 bases in between. The CDR3 protein is CASSFSDNSIQYF. DNA of the CDR3: TGTGCCAGCAGCTTTAGTGATAACTCCATTCAGTACTTC.